This T cell receptor (beta chain) was recorded in a study of cytomegalovirus exposure and HLA in healthy donors. Study results and limitations: Accurate prediction of most subjects' HLA-A and HLA-B alleles from TCR beta sequences was reported. TCR beta chains numbering more than 150 were designated cytomegalovirus-associated. TCR beta V- and J-gene trimming, according to a later analysis, was linked to a missense DCLRE1C variant.

With 60 Vbeta and 13 Jbeta primers, the PCR was carried out. As processed by the authors: In a later analysis, of roughly 73 million unique beta chains, approximately 10 million appeared in at least two donors. The protocol was immunoSEQ multiplex PCR, while the TCRdb copy is restricted to in-frame clones and leaves out a portion. The DNA was the basis for D and trimming; V, J and clone size are from that table. The table has 250,000 to 300,000 clones, nearly 95% seen once. V was clipped by 6 bases and J by 5 bases; unmatched bases: 4. The CDR3 is 12 residues long. In germline, CDR1 is SQVTM, CDR2 ANQGSEA. In regard to this clone: The antigen remains unidentified.

Sequences were obtained from PBMCs. The clonotype comes from a girl aged 2 to 9 in good health and CMV-seronegative. The rearrangement joins TRBV29-1 to TRBJ2-7; 10 bases are shared with TRBD2. Here the CDR3 reads CSVTSGWNEQYF. In nucleotides, the CDR3 is TGCAGCGTGACTAGCGGGTGGAACGAGCAGTACTTC.